These 28 T cell receptor beta chains share one sample of origin, sequenced in a study of T cell repertoires in cytomegalovirus infection. No antigen has been assigned to these receptors. TCRdb fed the reads into MiXCR, producing one record per CDR3 protein. The profile covers about 470,000 distinct CDR3 sequences, with under 55% appearing a single time and roughly two fifths taken by the ten largest. Sequencing was performed on cultured PBMCs, taken from culture after CMV antigen stimulation. These receptors were collected from a human donor in good health (CMV status not recorded). Some clones in this sample may be carry-over from other donors' samples.

This clonotype was recorded only once. This sequence joins TRBV12-3 or TRBV12-4 and TRBJ2-3; D is possibly TRBD1 or TRBD2 (5 bases each). V shed 6 bases and J shed 4 bases, with 20 bases lying between them. The CDR3 consists of 16 residues. As DNA, the CDR3 is TGTGCCAGCAGGAAGAGGGGCAAATCTAGTCCAGATACGCAGTATTTT. This encodes CASRKRGKSSPDTQYF.

The CDR3: CAISESKGGDNSPLHF. DNA of the CDR3: TGTGCCATCAGTGAGTCCAAAGGGGGGGATAATTCACCCCTCCACTTT. This chain links TRBV10-3 with TRBJ1-6, with a tentative D call TRBD1 (6 bases). V was clipped by 0 bases and J by 5 bases, with 11 bases between them. In germline, CDR1 is ENHRY, CDR2 SYGVKD. This CDR3 contains 16 residues.

A few counts support this clonotype. The gene calls are TRBV2 and TRBJ1-2, with TRBD1 as a possible D gene (5 bases). There are 12 residues in the CDR3. Germline CDR1 is SNHLY and CDR2 is FYNNEI. Trimming stripped 9 bases from V and 3 bases from J, with 11 bases between. CDR3 amino acids: CASKGLHYGYTF. The CDR3 region has the DNA TGTGCCAGTAAGGGACTCCACTATGGCTACACCTTC.

This clonotype appeared a few times. V and J are TRBV7-2 and TRBJ1-2; D possibly corresponds to TRBD1 (6 bases). Looked up from germline, CDR1 is SGHTA and CDR2 is FQGNSA. The CDR3 is made up of 16 amino acids. The ends were cut back, 5 bases at V and 3 bases at J, with 19 bases in the middle. The CDR3 loop is CASSPRTDRRDYGYTF. The CDR3, as DNA: TGTGCCAGCAGCCCTCGGACAGATCGGAGGGACTATGGCTACACCTTC.

V is TRBV4-1 and J is TRBJ2-1; 7 positions agree with TRBD1. Germline V gene lookup returns CDR1 MGHRA and CDR2 YSYEKL. This CDR3 region has 15 residues. The V and J ends lost 1 base and 4 bases, in that order; junction bases with no gene match: 4. The CDR3 here is CASSQVRQGYNEQFF. Here the CDR3 DNA reads TGCGCCAGCAGCCAAGTTCGACAGGGATACAATGAGCAGTTCTTC.

This chain joins TRBV4-1 and TRBJ2-7, with a weak D call TRBD2 (5 bases). The CDR3 has 14 residues. Per germline, CDR1 MGHRA and CDR2 YSYEKL. V was clipped by 3 bases and J by 3 bases, with 12 bases between them. The CDR3 is CASSHSTEGYEQYF. CDR3 bases: TGCGCCAGCAGCCACTCTACAGAGGGCTACGAGCAGTACTTC.

J is TRBJ2-6 and V is TRBV4-3; 9 nucleotides align to TRBD1. This CDR3 has 17 amino acids. With 8 bases clipped from V and 0 bases from J, the junction kept 8 bases outside the gene matches. Germline V lookup: CDR1 LGHNA, CDR2 YSLEER. CDR3 bases: TGCGCCAGCTCGGGGGACAGGGAAACCTCTGGGGCCAACGTCCTGACTTTC. Protein: CASSGDRETSGANVLTF.

The chain joins TRBV5-5 to TRBJ2-5; D is unresolved. The CDR3 consists of 13 residues. Germline CDR1 and CDR2: SGHKS and YYEKEE (reference sequence). Between the trimmed V and J ends, which lost 7 bases and 5 bases, there was a span of 15 bases. This CDR3 is CASRGSPGETQYF. CDR3 sequence (DNA): TGTGCCAGCCGTGGGTCCCCTGGGGAGACCCAGTACTTC.

This clonotype was seen more than once but under ten times. The chain recombines TRBV7-9 with TRBJ1-1, with D perhaps matching TRBD1 (6 bases). The CDR3 contains 15 residues. Germline V gene sequence: CDR1 SEHNR, CDR2 FQNEAQ (reference sequence). V lost 3 bases, J lost 0 bases, and 11 bases lay in between. The CDR3 nucleotides are TGTGCCAGCAGCTTCTTTACAGGGATGAACACTGAAGCTTTCTTT. It codes for CASSFFTGMNTEAFF. The complete variable domain, with remaining parts taken from reference TRBV7-9 and TRBJ1-1, reads DTGVSQNPRHKITKRGQNVTFRCDPISEHNRLYWYRQTLGQGPEFLTYFQNEAQLEKSRLLSDRFSAERPKGSFSTLEIQRTEQGDSAMYLCASSFFTGMNTEAFFGQGTRLTVV.

This clonotype has only a few counts. The V and J genes are TRBV7-8 and TRBJ2-1; D unresolved. The germline V and J ends were trimmed by 2 bases and 9 bases, with 26 bases remaining between them. The CDR3 covers 18 residues. Germline V CDR1 and CDR2: SGHVS, FQNEAQ. The chain's CDR3 is CASSLYPRSRMLTGEQFF. DNA for the CDR3: TGTGCCAGCAGCTTATATCCACGGAGCAGAATGCTGACTGGTGAGCAGTTCTTC.

V gene TRBV27 combines with J gene TRBJ1-2; D call uncertain. CDR1 MNHEY and CDR2 SMNVEV come from the germline V gene (reference sequence). V lost 0 bases and J 4 bases, leaving 18 bases between the germline ends. CDR3 length equals 17 residues. This chain's CDR3 is CASSLSPPSTLFYGYTF. The CDR3 nucleotides are TGTGCCAGCAGTTTATCCCCACCTTCGACACTTTTCTATGGCTACACCTTC.

The chain couples TRBV29-1 to TRBJ1-2; D not certain. This CDR3 spans 11 amino acids. Per germline, CDR1 SQVTM and CDR2 ANQGSEA. The germline V and J ends were trimmed by 4 bases and 4 bases, with 7 bases remaining between them. The CDR3 nucleotides read TGCAGCGTTGTTGTCGCCTATGGCTACACCTTC. Its translation is CSVVVAYGYTF.

The chain carries TRBV20-1 and TRBJ2-3; weak D call: TRBD2 (6 bases). Germline assignment: CDR1 DFQATT and CDR2 SNEGSKA (reference sequence). The CDR3 loop spans 16 amino acids. Deletions cut 0 bases from V and 3 bases from J, with 16 bases between. The CDR3: CSAREFRGMGTDTQYF. The CDR3 nucleotides are TGCAGTGCTAGAGAATTTCGGGGGATGGGAACAGATACGCAGTATTTT.

This clonotype was counted between two and nine times. V gene TRBV6-2 or TRBV6-3 combines with J gene TRBJ2-5, with D possibly TRBD2 on 5 matching bases. V lost 7 bases to trimming and J lost 2 bases, with 17 bases between them. The CDR3 loop spans 15 amino acids. The germline CDR1 and CDR2 sequences are MNHEY and SVGEGT. The CDR3 loop is CASNEKRSLQETQYF. CDR3 DNA sequence: TGTGCCAGCAACGAGAAGCGGTCCTTACAAGAGACCCAGTACTTC.

This clonotype was counted ten times or more. V is TRBV7-6 and J is TRBJ2-7; D not resolved. Germline CDR1 SGHVS, CDR2 FNYEAQ. CDR3 length: 14 amino acids. Trimming pared 3 bases from V and 5 bases from J, leaving 14 bases between. The CDR3, as DNA: TGTGCCAGCAGCTTTATGATGTCGGATCACGAGCAGTACTTC. It yields the protein CASSFMMSDHEQYF.

The CDR3 is CASDGGSGVELFF. CDR3 DNA sequence: TGTGCCAGTGATGGTGGCTCCGGAGTCGAGCTGTTTTTT. This chain connects TRBV19 to TRBJ2-2, with no clear D. CDR1 and CDR2 (germline): LNHDA, SQIVND (reference sequence). This CDR3 has 13 amino acids. The V gene lost 8 bases and the J gene lost 11 bases, with 18 bases spanning the gap.

This rearrangement joins TRBV12-3 or TRBV12-4 to TRBJ2-3; TRBD2 matches at 7 bases. The CDR3 is made up of 15 amino acids. Trimming at V came to 7 bases and at J to 0 bases, leaving 7 bases not matched to a gene. CDR3 DNA sequence: TGTGCCAGCAATACGCGGGGGACTAGCACAGATACGCAGTATTTT. Its translation: CASNTRGTSTDTQYF.

This chain connects TRBV2 to TRBJ2-5, with TRBD1 as a possible D gene (6 bases). Trimming removed 1 base at V and 7 bases at J, with 10 bases between. This CDR3 region has 13 residues. Germline CDR1 SNHLY, CDR2 FYNNEI. CDR3 nucleotides: TGTGCCAGCAGTGAAGGGACAGAGGGGACCCAGTACTTC. Translating it yields CASSEGTEGTQYF.

This chain uses TRBV25-1 with TRBJ2-1; possibly TRBD2 for D (6 bases). Germline V gene lookup returns CDR1 MGHDK and CDR2 SYGVNS. V lost 7 bases to trimming and J lost 3 bases, with 10 bases between them. The CDR3 is made up of 13 amino acids. CDR3 residues: CASKYGGYNEQFF. Here the CDR3 DNA reads TGTGCCAGCAAGTACGGGGGCTACAATGAGCAGTTCTTC.

As DNA, the CDR3 is TGTGCCACCAGTGACCCGGGCCGAGACAACGAGAATGAGCAGTTCTTC. It encodes CATSDPGRDNENEQFF. The rearrangement uses TRBV24-1 and TRBJ2-1; D call uncertain. Trimming removed 4 bases from V and 7 bases from J, with 19 bases in between. The CDR3 has 16 amino acids. Germline-derived CDR1 and CDR2 are KGHDR and SFDVKD.

This clonotype was recorded a few times. The chain is built from TRBV2 and TRBJ2-3, with a tentative D call TRBD2 (6 bases). Germline-derived CDR1 and CDR2 are SNHLY and FYNNEI. This CDR3 region has 14 residues. V gave up 7 bases and J gave up 5 bases, with 16 bases separating them. CDR3 in DNA: TGTGCCAGCACCAATGGGTGGACTAAAGATACGCAGTATTTT. It translates to CASTNGWTKDTQYF.

There are a few counts of this clonotype. The V call is TRBV4-2, the J call TRBJ1-2; TRBD1 aligns across 7 bases. CDR1 is LGHNA, CDR2 YNFKEQ, per germline. This CDR3 comprises 12 residues. Unmatched junction bases numbered 5, after V lost 3 bases and J lost 10 bases. CDR3 nucleotides: TGTGCCAGCAGCCACCCCAGGGGGGACTACACCTTC. It codes for CASSHPRGDYTF.

The chain uses TRBV7-2 and TRBJ2-4; perhaps TRBD2 as D (7 bases). CDR1 is SGHTA and CDR2 is FQGNSA in the germline V gene. V lost 2 bases and J lost 2, with 19 bases in between. The CDR3 is 18 residues long. CDR3 residues: CASSLPPGPGGTKNIQYF. The CDR3 nucleotides are TGTGCCAGCAGCTTACCTCCGGGCCCGGGGGGCACCAAAAACATTCAGTACTTC.

This clonotype was seen more than once but under ten times. The chain links TRBV7-2 to TRBJ2-3; the D gene is possibly TRBD1 (5 bases). The V and J ends lost 5 bases and 7 bases respectively, with 13 bases between them. Germline V gene lookup returns CDR1 SGHTA and CDR2 FQGNSA. This CDR3 has 13 amino acids. The CDR3 protein is CASSSSPGNTQYF. CDR3 bases: TGTGCCAGCAGCAGTTCCCCAGGGAATACGCAGTATTTT.

The chain carries TRBV12-3 or TRBV12-4 and TRBJ1-2; 10 bases map to TRBD1. The V and J ends lost 5 bases and 4 bases, in that order; junction bases with no gene match: 13. The CDR3 totals 17 residues. The chain's CDR3 is CASSTLWGQGFGYGYTF. The CDR3 nucleotides are TGTGCCAGCAGTACCCTTTGGGGACAGGGGTTCGGCTATGGCTACACCTTC.

This clonotype was detected a few times. V and J are TRBV7-6 and TRBJ1-1; no clear D. The germline V gene encodes CDR1 SGHVS and CDR2 FNYEAQ. The V end was cut by 7 bases, the J end by 8 bases, with 11 bases between. CDR3 length equals 11 residues. CDR3 DNA sequence: TGTGCCAGCACCAACCTGCTGGAAGCTTTCTTT. Encoded protein: CASTNLLEAFF.

The CDR3 sequence: CASGTSGVYNEQFF. The CDR3 bases are TGTGCCAGCGGGACTAGCGGGGTATACAATGAGCAGTTCTTC. The genes are TRBV27 and TRBJ2-1; 13 positions match TRBD2. CDR3 length: 14 residues. Per germline, CDR1 MNHEY and CDR2 SMNVEV (reference sequence). Unmatched junction bases numbered 2, after V lost 8 bases and J lost 4 bases.

Of note for this clonotype: Since a much larger clone is just one base distant, this may be a read error. This chain joins TRBV9 and TRBJ2-5; maybe TRBD2 (5 bases). Trimming shortened V by 3 bases and J by 1 base, and 7 bases separated the two germline ends. This CDR3 comprises 13 residues. Germline values: CDR1 SGDLS, CDR2 YYNGEE. The CDR3 here is CASSAGVQETQYF. CDR3 nucleotide sequence: TGTGCCAGCAGCGCCGGGGTCCAAGAGACCCAGTACTTC. Variable domain in full (rest from reference TRBV9 and TRBJ2-5): DSGVTQTPKHLITATGQRVTLRCSPRSGDLSVYWYQQSLDQGLQFLIQYYNGEERAKGNILERFSAQQFPDLHSELNLSSLELGDSALYFCASSAGVQETQYFGPGTRLLVL.